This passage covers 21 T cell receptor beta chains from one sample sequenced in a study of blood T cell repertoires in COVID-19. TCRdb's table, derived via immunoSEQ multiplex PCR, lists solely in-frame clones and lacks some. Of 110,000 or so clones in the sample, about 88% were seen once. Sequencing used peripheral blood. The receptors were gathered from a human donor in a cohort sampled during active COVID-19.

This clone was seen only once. CDR3 coding DNA: TGCGCCAGCAGCTTGGAGAGGATTAACACTGAAGCTTTCTTT. Translation gives CASSLERINTEAFF. The V gene is TRBV5-1, the J gene TRBJ1-1; no firm D call. The V gene's germline CDR1 is SGHRS and CDR2 YFSETQ. The CDR3 runs to 14 residues. Trimming took 0 bases from V and 2 from J, leaving 8 bases between them.

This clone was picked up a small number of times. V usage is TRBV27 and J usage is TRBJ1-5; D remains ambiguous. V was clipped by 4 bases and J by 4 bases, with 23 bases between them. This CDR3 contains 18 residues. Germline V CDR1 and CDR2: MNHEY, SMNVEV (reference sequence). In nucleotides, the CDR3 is TGTGCCAGCAGTTCCCCTTCAAAGGACGGACTAGGGAATCAGCCCCAGCATTTT. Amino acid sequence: CASSSPSKDGLGNQPQHF.

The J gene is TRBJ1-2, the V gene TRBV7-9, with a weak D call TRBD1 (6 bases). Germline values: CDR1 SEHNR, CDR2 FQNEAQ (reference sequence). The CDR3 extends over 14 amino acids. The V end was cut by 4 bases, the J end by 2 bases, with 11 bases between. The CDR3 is CASSSFQGNYGYTF. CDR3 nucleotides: TGTGCCAGCAGCTCCTTTCAGGGGAACTATGGCTACACCTTC. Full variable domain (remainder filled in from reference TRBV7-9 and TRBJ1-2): DTGVSQNPRHKITKRGQNVTFRCDPISEHNRLYWYRQTLGQGPEFLTYFQNEAQLEKSRLLSDRFSAERPKGSFSTLEIQRTEQGDSAMYLCASSSFQGNYGYTFGSGTRLTVV.

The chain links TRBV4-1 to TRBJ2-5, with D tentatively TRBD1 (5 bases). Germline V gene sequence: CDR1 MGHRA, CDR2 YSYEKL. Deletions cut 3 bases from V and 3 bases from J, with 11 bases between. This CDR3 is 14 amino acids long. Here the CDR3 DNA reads TGCGCCAGCAGCCACTTTGAAGGGGAAGAGACCCAGTACTTC. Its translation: CASSHFEGEETQYF.

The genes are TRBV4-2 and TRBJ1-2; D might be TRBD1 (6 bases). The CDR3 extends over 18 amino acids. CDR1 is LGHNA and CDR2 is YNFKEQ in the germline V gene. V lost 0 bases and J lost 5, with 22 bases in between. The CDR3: CASSQDQGAGARTYGYTF. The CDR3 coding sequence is TGTGCCAGCAGCCAAGATCAGGGTGCAGGGGCGCGTACGTATGGCTACACCTTC.

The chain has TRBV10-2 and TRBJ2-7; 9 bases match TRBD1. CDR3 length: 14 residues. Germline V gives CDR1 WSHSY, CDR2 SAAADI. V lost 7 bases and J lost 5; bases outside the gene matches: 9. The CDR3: CASNKGQGLDEQYF. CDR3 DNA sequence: TGCGCCAGCAATAAGGGACAGGGCTTGGACGAGCAGTACTTC.

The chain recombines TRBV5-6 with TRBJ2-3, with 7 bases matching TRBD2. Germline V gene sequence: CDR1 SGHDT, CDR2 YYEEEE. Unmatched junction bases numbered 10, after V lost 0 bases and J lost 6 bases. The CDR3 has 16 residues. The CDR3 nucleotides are TGTGCCAGCAGCTTGGCGGCGGGACTATCTAAGGATACGCAGTATTTT. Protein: CASSLAAGLSKDTQYF. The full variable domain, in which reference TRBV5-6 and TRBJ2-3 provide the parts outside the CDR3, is DAGVTQSPTHLIKTRGQQVTLRCSPKSGHDTVSWYQQALGQGPQFIFQYYEEEERQRGNFPDRFSGHQFPNYSSELNVNALLLGDSALYLCASSLAAGLSKDTQYFGPGTRLTVL.

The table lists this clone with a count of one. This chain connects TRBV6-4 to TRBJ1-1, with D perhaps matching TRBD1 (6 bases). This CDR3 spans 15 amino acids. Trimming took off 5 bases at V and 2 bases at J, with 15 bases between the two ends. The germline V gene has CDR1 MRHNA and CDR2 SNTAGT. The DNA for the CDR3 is TGTGCCAGCAGTCCCACAGGGAGTTCAAACACTGAAGCTTTCTTT. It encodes CASSPTGSSNTEAFF.

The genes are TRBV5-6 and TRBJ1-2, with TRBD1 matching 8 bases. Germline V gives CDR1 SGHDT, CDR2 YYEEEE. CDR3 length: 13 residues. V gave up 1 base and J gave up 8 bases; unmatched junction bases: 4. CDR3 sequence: CASSLLPGGGYTF. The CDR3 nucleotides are TGTGCCAGCAGCTTGCTTCCAGGGGGCGGCTACACCTTC.

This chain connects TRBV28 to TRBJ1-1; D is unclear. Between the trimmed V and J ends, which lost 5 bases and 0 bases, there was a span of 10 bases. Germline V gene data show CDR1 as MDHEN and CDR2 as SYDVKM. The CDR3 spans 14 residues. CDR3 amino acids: CASSIGLMNTEAFF. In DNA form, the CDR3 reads TGTGCCAGCAGTATTGGACTGATGAACACTGAAGCTTTCTTT. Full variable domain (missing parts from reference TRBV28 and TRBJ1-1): DVKVTQSSRYLVKRTGEKVFLECVQDMDHENMFWYRQDPGLGLRLIYFSYDVKMKEKGDIPEGYSVSREKKERFSLILESASTNQTSMYLCASSIGLMNTEAFFGQGTRLTVV.

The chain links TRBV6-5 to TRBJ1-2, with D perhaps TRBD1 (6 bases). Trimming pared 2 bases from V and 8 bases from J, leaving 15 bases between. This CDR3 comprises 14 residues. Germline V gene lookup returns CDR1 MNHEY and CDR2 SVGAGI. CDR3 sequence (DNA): TGTGCCAGCAGTTACGGCGGGGGCGCTGAAGGCTACACCTTC. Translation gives CASSYGGGAEGYTF.

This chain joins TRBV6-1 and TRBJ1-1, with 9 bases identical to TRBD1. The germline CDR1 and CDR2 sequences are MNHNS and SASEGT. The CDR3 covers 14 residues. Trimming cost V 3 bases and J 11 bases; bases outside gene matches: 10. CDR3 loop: CASSEGQGLFRAFF. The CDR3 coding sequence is TGTGCCAGCAGTGAGGGACAGGGTCTTTTTCGGGCTTTCTTT.

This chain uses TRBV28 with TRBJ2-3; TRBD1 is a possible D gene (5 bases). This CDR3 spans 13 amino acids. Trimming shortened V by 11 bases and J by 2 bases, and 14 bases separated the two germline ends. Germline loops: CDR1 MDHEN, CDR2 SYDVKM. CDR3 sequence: CASWGRPTDTQYF. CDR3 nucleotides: TGTGCCTCCTGGGGCAGACCCACAGATACGCAGTATTTT. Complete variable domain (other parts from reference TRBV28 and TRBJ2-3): DVKVTQSSRYLVKRTGEKVFLECVQDMDHENMFWYRQDPGLGLRLIYFSYDVKMKEKGDIPEGYSVSREKKERFSLILESASTNQTSMYLCASWGRPTDTQYFGPGTRLTVL.

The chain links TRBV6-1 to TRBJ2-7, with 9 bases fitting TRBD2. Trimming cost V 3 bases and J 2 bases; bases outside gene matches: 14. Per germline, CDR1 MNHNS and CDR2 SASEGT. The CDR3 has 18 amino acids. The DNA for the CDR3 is TGTGCCAGCAGTGATAATAGGCTCGCTAGCGGGGCAACCTACGAGCAGTACTTC. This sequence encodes CASSDNRLASGATYEQYF.

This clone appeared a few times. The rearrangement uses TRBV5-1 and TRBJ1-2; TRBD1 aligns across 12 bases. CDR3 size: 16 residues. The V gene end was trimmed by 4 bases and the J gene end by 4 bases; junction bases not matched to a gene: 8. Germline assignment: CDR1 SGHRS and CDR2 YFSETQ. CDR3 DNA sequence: TGCGCCAGCAGCGCAGGGACAGGGGGCGCGGTCTATGGCTACACCTTC. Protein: CASSAGTGGAVYGYTF.

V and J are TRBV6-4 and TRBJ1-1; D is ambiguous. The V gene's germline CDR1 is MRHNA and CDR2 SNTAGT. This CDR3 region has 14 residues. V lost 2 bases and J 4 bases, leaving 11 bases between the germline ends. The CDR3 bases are TGTGCCAGCAGTGACAAACCGGGGTTCACTGAAGCTTTCTTT. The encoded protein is CASSDKPGFTEAFF.

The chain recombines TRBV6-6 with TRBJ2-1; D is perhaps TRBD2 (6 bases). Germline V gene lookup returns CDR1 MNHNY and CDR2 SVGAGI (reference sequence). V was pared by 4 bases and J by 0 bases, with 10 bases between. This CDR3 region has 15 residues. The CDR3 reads CASSFRLDSYNEQFF. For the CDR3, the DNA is TGTGCCAGCAGTTTCCGACTAGACTCCTACAATGAGCAGTTCTTC.

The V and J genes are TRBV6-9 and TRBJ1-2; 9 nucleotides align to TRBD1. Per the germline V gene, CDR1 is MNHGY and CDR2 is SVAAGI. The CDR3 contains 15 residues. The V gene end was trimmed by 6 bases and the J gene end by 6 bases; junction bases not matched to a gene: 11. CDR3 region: CASSRDRVGSDGYTF. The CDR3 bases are TGTGCCAGCAGCCGGGACAGGGTAGGGAGCGATGGCTACACCTTC.

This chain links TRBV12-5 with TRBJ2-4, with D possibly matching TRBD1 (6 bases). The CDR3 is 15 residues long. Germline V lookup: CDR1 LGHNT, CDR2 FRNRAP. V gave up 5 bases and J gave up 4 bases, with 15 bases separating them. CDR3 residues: CASGPCLTGKNIQYF. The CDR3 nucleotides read TGTGCTAGTGGTCCCTGCCTAACAGGGAAAAACATTCAGTACTTC.

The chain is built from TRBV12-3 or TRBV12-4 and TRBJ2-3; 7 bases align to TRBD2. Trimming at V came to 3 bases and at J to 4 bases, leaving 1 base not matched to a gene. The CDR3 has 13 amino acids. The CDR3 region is CASSLGGPDTQYF. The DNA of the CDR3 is TGTGCCAGCAGTTTGGGAGGGCCAGATACGCAGTATTTT.

The CDR3 DNA sequence: TGTGCCAGCAGTGAAGGCCCCCACGAGCAGTACTTC. Its protein is CASSEGPHEQYF. J is TRBJ2-7 and V is TRBV25-1; the D is unclear. Trimming removed 2 bases at V and 5 bases at J, with 7 bases between. The CDR3 consists of 12 residues. CDR1 MGHDK and CDR2 SYGVNS come from the germline V gene.